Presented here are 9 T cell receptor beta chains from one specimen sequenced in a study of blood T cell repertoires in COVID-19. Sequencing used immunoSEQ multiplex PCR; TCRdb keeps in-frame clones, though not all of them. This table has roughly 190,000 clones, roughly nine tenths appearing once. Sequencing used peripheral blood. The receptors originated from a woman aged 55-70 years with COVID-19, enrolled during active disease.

In nucleotides, the CDR3 is TGTGCCAGCAGTAGACAGAGGAACACTGAAGCTTTCTTT. Amino acid sequence: CASSRQRNTEAFF. The chain has TRBV6-5 and TRBJ1-1, with D tentatively TRBD1 (5 bases). The germline CDR1 and CDR2 sequences are MNHEY and SVGAGI. The CDR3 consists of 13 residues. V was cut by 5 bases and J by 1 base, with 8 bases left in between.

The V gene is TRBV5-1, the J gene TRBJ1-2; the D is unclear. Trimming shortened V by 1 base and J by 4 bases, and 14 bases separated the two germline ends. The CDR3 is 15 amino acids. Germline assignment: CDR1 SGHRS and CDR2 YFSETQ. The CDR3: CASSLSQLGSYGYTF. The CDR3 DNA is TGCGCCAGCAGCTTGAGTCAGCTAGGATCCTATGGCTACACCTTC.

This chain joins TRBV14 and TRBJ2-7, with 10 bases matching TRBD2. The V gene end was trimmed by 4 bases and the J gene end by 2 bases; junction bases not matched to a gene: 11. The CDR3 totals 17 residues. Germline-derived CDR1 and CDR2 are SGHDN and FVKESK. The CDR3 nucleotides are TGTGCCAGCAGCCCCCGGGTCTCTAGCGGGAGCACCTACGAGCAGTACTTC. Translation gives CASSPRVSSGSTYEQYF.

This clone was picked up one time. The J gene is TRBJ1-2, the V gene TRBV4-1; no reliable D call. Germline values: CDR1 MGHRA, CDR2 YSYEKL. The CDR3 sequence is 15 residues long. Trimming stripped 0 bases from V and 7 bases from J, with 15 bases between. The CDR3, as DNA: TGCGCCAGCAGCCAAGATCAAGCGAGGGCGCGTGGCTACACCTTC. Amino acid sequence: CASSQDQARARGYTF.

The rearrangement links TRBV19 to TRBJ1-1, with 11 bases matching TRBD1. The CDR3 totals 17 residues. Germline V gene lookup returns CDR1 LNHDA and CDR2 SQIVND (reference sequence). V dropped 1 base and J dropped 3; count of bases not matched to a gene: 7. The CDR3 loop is CASSIGGQGDGYTEAFF. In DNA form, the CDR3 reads TGTGCCAGTAGTATAGGGGGACAGGGGGACGGGTACACTGAAGCTTTCTTT. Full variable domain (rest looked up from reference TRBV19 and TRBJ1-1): DGGITQSPKYLFRKEGQNVTLSCEQNLNHDAMYWYRQDPGQGLRLIYYSQIVNDFQKGDIAEGYSVSREKKESFPLTVTSAQKNPTAFYLCASSIGGQGDGYTEAFFGQGTRLTVV.

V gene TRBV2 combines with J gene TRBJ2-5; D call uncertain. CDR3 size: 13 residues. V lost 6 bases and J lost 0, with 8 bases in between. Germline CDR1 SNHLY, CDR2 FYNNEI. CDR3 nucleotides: TGTGCCAGCAGAGAAAACAACCAAGAGACCCAGTACTTC. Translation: CASRENNQETQYF.

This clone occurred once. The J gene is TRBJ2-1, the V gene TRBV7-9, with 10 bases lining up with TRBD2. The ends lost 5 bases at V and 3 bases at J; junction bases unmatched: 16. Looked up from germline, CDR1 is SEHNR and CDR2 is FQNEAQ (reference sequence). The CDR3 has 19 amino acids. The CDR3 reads CASSLRLAGRGTIYNEQFF. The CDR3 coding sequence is TGTGCCAGCAGCCTTAGACTAGCGGGTAGGGGGACTATCTACAATGAGCAGTTCTTC. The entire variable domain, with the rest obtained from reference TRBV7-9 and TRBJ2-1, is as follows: DTGVSQNPRHKITKRGQNVTFRCDPISEHNRLYWYRQTLGQGPEFLTYFQNEAQLEKSRLLSDRFSAERPKGSFSTLEIQRTEQGDSAMYLCASSLRLAGRGTIYNEQFFGPGTRLTVL.

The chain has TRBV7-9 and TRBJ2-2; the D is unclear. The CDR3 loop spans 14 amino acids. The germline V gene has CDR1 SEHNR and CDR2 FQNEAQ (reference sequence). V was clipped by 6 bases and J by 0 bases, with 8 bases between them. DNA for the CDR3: TGTGCCAGCAGGTCGGAGACGAACACCGGGGAGCTGTTTTTT. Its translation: CASRSETNTGELFF.

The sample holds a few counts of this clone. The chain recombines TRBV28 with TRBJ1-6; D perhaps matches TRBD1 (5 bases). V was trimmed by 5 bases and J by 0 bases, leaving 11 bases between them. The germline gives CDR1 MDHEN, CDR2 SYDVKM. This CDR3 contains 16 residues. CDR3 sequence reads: CASSLGVRSYNSPLHF. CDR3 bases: TGTGCCAGCAGTCTAGGGGTCCGCTCCTATAATTCACCCCTCCACTTT.